Listed below are T cell receptor beta chains from one sample, sequenced in a study of shared clonotypes between healthy human individuals. TCRdb's copy holds only in-frame clones and misses some; the assay was immunoSEQ multiplex PCR. Of about 530,000 clones in the sample, 75% to 80% are singletons; the top ten hold around 13%. The sequenced material came from PBMCs. These receptors were collected from a woman aged 40 to 49 in good health. Some clones in this sample may be carry-over from other donors' samples. Both conserved end residues are trimmed from each CDR3. Some rows mark clone size as missing; the rest say once, few, many or name a class of expanded clone.

CDR3	size	V	J
ASSTGTGFPEQY	NA	TRBV5-5	TRBJ2-7
ASSLKGNTDTQY	NA	TRBV7-6	TRBJ2-3
ASSPPTNEQF	NA	TRBV5-4	TRBJ2-1
ASSRSRKLF	few	TRBV27	TRBJ1-4
ASSSTGGQTEAF	NA	TRBV11-1	TRBJ1-1
ASTGLVDTQY	once	TRBV5-1	TRBJ2-3
ASSPDRPWGEQY	NA	TRBV18	TRBJ2-7
AWNRGRFIDGYT	NA	TRBV30	TRBJ1-2
ASSLGPRGTDTQY	NA	TRBV7-3	TRBJ2-3
ASSLARELDTQY	NA	TRBV5-1	TRBJ2-3
ASSPQGYGFGGNQPQH	NA	TRBV27	TRBJ1-5
ASSQSAGGPGEQY	NA	TRBV4-1	TRBJ2-7
ASSVAGTTNTEAF	NA	TRBV9	TRBJ1-1
ASSSQRFGGRRYEQY	NA	TRBV28	TRBJ2-7
ATSREGGSSYEQY	many	TRBV15	TRBJ2-7
ASRAAGDRGGTEAF	NA	TRBV5-1	TRBJ1-1
ASSYSGADYNEQF	NA	TRBV7-3	TRBJ2-1
ASSQGPTNEKLF	NA	TRBV5-1	TRBJ1-4
AWRRGSGELF	NA	TRBV30	TRBJ2-2
AISESTGQF	NA	TRBV10-3	TRBJ2-1
ASSPRRGRGEKLF	NA	TRBV25-1	TRBJ1-4
ACGGRASHRY	once	TRBV30	TRBJ2-3
AIRGGTGGFYEQY	NA	TRBV10-3	TRBJ2-7
ASSPGMTSGVNNEQF	NA	TRBV11-3	TRBJ2-1
ASGPLRDRVSPLH	NA	TRBV27	TRBJ1-6
ATSLGRGSSYEQY	NA	TRBV28	TRBJ2-7
ASSLALGSAYNEQF	NA	TRBV5-1	TRBJ2-1
ASSLGTYTEAF	few	TRBV7-2	TRBJ1-1
ASSPGQVPNTEAF	NA	TRBV6-1	TRBJ1-1
ASRGTGPPTDTQY	NA	TRBV7-2	TRBJ2-3
ASSPRRDFNTGELF	NA	TRBV11-2	TRBJ2-2
AIARGPEAF	many	TRBV10-3	TRBJ1-1
ASTQVGMSEQY	few	TRBV6-1	TRBJ2-7
ASSELAEYNEQF	NA	TRBV6-6	TRBJ2-1
ASSPGGPQH	NA	TRBV7-9	TRBJ1-5
ASSYNRGRNEKLF	NA	TRBV7-2	TRBJ1-4
ASSIDPQGNTEAF	NA	TRBV19	TRBJ1-1
ASSQWRGDTQY	NA	TRBV4-1	TRBJ2-3
ASRTGTASSGNTIY	NA	TRBV19	TRBJ1-3
ASSFLAGLAGVGDTQY	NA	TRBV28	TRBJ2-3
ASSQDIGPGEAF	NA	TRBV4-2	TRBJ1-1
ASSPNPGTARETQY	NA	TRBV18	TRBJ2-5
ASSPSLAANTGELF	NA	TRBV18	TRBJ2-2
ASSSTGGSYEQY	NA	TRBV7-9	TRBJ2-7
ASSLAGFSRGED	NA	TRBV28	TRBJ2-5
ASSLGTGDVPEAF	NA	TRBV5-1	TRBJ1-1